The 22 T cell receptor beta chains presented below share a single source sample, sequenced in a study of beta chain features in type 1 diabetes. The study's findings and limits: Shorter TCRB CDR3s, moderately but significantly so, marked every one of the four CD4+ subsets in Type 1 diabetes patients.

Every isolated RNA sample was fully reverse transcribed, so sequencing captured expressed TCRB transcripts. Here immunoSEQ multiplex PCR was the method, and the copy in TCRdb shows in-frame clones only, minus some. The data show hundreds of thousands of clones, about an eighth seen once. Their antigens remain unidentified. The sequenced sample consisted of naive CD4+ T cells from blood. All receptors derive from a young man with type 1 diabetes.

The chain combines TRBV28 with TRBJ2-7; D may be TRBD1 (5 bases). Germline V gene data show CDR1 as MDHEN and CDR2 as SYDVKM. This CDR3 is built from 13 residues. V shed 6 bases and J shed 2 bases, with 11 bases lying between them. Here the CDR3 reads CASRVTVTYEQYF. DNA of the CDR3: TGTGCCAGCAGAGTGACAGTAACCTACGAGCAGTACTTC.

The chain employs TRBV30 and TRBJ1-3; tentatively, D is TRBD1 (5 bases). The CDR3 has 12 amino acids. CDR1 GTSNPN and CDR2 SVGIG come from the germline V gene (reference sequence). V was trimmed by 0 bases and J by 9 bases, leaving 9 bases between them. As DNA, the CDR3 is TGTGCCTGGAGTGTACCCGGGGGCACCATATATTTT. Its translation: CAWSVPGGTIYF.

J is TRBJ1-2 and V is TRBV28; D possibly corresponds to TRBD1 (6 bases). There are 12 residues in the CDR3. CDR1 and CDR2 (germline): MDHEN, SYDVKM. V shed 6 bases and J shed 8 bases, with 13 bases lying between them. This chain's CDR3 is CASRQQGKGYTF. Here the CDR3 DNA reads TGTGCCAGCAGGCAACAGGGCAAAGGCTACACCTTC.

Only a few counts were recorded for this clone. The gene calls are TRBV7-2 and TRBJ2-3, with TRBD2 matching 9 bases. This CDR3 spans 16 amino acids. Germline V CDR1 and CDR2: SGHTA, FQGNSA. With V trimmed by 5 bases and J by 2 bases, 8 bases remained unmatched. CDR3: CASSRVAGAATDTQYF. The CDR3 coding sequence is TGTGCCAGCAGCCGGGTAGCGGGGGCCGCCACAGATACGCAGTATTTT.

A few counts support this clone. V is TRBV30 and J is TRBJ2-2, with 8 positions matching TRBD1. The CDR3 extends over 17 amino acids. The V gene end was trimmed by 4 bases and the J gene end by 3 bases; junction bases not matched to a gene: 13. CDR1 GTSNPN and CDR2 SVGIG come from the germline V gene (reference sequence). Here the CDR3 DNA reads TGTGCCTGGACCCTGGGGCAGGGGGCGAGGTACACCGGGGAGCTGTTTTTT. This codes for CAWTLGQGARYTGELFF.

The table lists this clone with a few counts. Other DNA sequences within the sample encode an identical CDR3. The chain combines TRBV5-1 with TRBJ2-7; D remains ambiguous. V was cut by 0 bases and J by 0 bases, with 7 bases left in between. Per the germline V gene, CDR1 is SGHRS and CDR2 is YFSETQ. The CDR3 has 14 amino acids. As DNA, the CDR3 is TGCGCCAGCAGCTTGGAAGGCAGCTCCTACGAGCAGTACTTC. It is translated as CASSLEGSSYEQYF.

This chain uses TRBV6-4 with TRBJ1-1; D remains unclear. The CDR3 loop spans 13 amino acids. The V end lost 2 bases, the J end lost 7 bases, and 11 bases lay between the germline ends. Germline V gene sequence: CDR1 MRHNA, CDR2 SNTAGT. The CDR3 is CASSDGPGVEAFF. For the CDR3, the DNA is TGTGCCAGCAGTGACGGACCTGGGGTTGAAGCTTTCTTT.

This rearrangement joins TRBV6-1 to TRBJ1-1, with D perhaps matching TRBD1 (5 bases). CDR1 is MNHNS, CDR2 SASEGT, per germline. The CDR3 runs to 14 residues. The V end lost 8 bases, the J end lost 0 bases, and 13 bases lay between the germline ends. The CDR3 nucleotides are TGTGCCAGCGCCCTACAGGAGATGAACACTGAAGCTTTCTTT. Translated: CASALQEMNTEAFF.

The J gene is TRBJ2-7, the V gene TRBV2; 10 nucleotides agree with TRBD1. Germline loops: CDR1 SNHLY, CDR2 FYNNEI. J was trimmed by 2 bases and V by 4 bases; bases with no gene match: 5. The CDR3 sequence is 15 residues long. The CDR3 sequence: CASSVGQGGTYEQYF. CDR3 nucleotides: TGTGCCAGCAGTGTTGGACAGGGGGGGACCTACGAGCAGTACTTC.

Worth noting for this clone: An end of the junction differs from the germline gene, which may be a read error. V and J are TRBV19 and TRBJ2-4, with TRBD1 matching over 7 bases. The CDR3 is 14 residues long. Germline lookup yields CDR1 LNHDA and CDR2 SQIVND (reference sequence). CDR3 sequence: CASSIEGQMAIRHF. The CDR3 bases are TGTGCCAGTAGTATCGAGGGACAGATGGCTATCAGACACTTC.

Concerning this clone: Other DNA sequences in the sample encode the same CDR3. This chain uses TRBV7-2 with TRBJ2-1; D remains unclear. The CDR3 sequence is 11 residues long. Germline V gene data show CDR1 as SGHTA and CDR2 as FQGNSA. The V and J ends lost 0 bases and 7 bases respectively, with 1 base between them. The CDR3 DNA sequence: TGTGCCAGCAGCTTAGCGAATGAGCAGTTCTTC. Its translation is CASSLANEQFF.

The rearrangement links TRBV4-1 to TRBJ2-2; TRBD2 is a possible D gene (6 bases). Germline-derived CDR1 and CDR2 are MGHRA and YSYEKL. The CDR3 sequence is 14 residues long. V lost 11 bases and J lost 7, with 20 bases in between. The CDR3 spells CAVPDLLGSGELFF. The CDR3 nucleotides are TGCGCCGTGCCGGACCTACTCGGGAGCGGGGAGCTGTTTTTT.

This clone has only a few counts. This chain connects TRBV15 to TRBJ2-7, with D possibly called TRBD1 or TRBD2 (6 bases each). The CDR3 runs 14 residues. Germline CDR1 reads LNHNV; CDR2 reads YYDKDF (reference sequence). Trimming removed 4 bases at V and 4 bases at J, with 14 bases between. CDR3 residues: CATSKRGGGYEQYF. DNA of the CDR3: TGTGCCACCAGCAAGAGAGGGGGAGGATACGAGCAGTACTTC. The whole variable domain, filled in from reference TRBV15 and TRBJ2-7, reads DAMVIQNPRYQVTQFGKPVTLSCSQTLNHNVMYWYQQKSSQAPKLLFHYYDKDFNNEADTPDNFQSRRPNTSFCFLDIRSPGLGDTAMYLCATSKRGGGYEQYFGPGTRLTVT.

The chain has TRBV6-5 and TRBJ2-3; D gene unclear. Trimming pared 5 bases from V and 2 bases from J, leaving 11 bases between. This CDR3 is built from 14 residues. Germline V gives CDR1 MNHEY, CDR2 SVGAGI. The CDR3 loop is CASSDQYFTDTQYF. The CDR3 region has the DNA TGTGCCAGCAGTGATCAATACTTCACAGATACGCAGTATTTT.

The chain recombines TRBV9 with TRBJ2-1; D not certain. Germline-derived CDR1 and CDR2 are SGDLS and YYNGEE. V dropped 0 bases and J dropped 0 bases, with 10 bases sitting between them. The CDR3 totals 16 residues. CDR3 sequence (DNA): TGTGCCAGCAGCGTAGAACGGTACAGCTCCTACAATGAGCAGTTCTTC. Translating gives CASSVERYSSYNEQFF.

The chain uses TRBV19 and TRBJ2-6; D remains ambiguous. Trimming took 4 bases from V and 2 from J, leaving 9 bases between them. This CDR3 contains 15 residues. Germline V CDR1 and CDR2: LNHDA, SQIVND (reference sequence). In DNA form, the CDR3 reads TGTGCCAGTAGTAGTTTTGGGGCTGGGGCCAACGTCCTGACTTTC. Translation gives CASSSFGAGANVLTF.

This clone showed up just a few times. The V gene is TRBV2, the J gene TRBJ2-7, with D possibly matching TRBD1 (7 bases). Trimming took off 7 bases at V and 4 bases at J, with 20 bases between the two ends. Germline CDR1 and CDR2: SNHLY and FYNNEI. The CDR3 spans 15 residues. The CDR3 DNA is TGTGCCAGCACCAGGGAGGCAGGGGGATTATACGAGCAGTACTTC. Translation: CASTREAGGLYEQYF.

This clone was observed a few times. In DNA, the CDR3 is TGTGCCAGCAGTGCGGGAGGGCTGGGCTATAATTCACCCCTCCACTTT. Amino acid sequence: CASSAGGLGYNSPLHF. J is TRBJ1-6 and V is TRBV2; D gene uncertain. V lost 4 bases, J lost 3 bases, and 13 bases lay in between. This CDR3 contains 16 residues. Germline-derived CDR1 and CDR2 are SNHLY and FYNNEI.

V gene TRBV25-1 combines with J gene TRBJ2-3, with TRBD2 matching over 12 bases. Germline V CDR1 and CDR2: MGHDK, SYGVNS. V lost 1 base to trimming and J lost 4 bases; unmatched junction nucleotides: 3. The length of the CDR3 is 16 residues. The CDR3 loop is CASSEWASGGADTQYF. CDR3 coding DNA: TGTGCCAGCAGTGAATGGGCTAGCGGGGGGGCAGATACGCAGTATTTT.

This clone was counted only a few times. In nucleotides, the CDR3 is TGCGCCAGCAGCGCGGGACTACGTTCCTACGAGCAGTACTTC. Encoded protein: CASSAGLRSYEQYF. This sequence joins TRBV4-1 and TRBJ2-7; 7 nucleotides match TRBD2. The junction had 5 bases not matched to a gene; V was cut back by 5 bases and J by 1 base. This CDR3 is built from 14 residues. The germline V gene encodes CDR1 MGHRA and CDR2 YSYEKL.

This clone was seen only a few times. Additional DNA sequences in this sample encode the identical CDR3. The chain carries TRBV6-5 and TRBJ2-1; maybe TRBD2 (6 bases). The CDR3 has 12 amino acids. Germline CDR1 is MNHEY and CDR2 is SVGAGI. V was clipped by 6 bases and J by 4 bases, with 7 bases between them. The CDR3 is CASSRGYNEQFF. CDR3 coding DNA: TGTGCCAGCAGCCGGGGGTACAATGAGCAGTTCTTC.

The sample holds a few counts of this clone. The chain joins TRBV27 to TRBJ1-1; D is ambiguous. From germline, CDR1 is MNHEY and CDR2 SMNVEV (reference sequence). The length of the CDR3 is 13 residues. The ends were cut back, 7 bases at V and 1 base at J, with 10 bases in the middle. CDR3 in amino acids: CASNRVPNTEAFF. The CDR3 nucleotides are TGTGCCAGCAATCGCGTACCGAACACTGAAGCTTTCTTT.